This T cell receptor (beta chain) came from a study of chemoradiotherapy in HPV16-positive cancers. In regard to this clone: Its antigen is as yet unknown.

From germline, CDR1 is MNHNS and CDR2 SASEGT. V lost 10 bases to trimming and J lost 5 bases; unmatched junction nucleotides: 8. The CDR3 length is 14 residues. Study outcomes and limitations: Candidate HPV-specific clones and E7-related TCR motifs grew in tumor during treatment.

Repeated repertoire sampling spanned the course of chemoradiotherapy. The assay was immunoSEQ multiplex PCR, and TCRdb's table has in-frame clones only and misses some. The sample includes about 17,000 clones, around nine tenths of them seen just once. This clonotype was obtained from a human donor with HPV-associated anogenital cancer. The chain recombines TRBV6-1 with TRBJ2-6; TRBD1 matches 7 bases. The sample consisted of blood, taken from a patient who underwent chemoradiotherapy. CDR3 nucleotide sequence: TGTGCCACCGTAGACAGGGCGTGGGCCAACGTCCTGACTTTC. This translates into CATVDRAWANVLTF.